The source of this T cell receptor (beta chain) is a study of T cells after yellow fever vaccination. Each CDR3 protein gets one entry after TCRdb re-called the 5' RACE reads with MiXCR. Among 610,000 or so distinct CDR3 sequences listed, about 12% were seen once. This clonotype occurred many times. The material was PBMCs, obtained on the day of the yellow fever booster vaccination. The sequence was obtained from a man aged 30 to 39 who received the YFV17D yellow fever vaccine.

The CDR3 DNA reads as TGTGCCAGCAGTAGACTAGCGGGCAACCGGGATACGCAGTATTTT. Protein: CASSRLAGNRDTQYF. V gene TRBV28 combines with J gene TRBJ2-3, with 10 positions matching TRBD2. The germline V gene encodes CDR1 MDHEN and CDR2 SYDVKM. Trimming took 5 bases from V and 6 from J; bases not matched to a gene: 8. The CDR3 is made up of 15 amino acids.